A selection of T cell receptor beta chains follows, all from one sample in a study of blood T cell repertoires in COVID-19. Assay used: immunoSEQ multiplex PCR; TCRdb lists only in-frame clones, some missing. The sample shows about 220,000 clones, around four fifths of them seen only once. Sample: peripheral blood. The receptors shown here come from a woman aged 65 to 85 with COVID-19, enrolled during active disease. CDR3s include the opening cysteine and the closing phenylalanine or tryptophan. A D gene is named only where the DNA matches it firmly. Clone sizes are given selectively: once, few, many, or a class where the clone is expanded.

d_call	clone_size	v_call	j_call	cdr3_aa	cdr3_nt
.	.	TRBV18	TRBJ2-7	CASSPGEVPEQYF	TGTGCCAGCTCACCCGGGGAGGTTCCCGAGCAGTACTTC
TRBD1	.	TRBV19	TRBJ2-2	CASLGGRTGRTGELFF	TGTGCCAGCCTAGGGGGGAGGACAGGGCGGACCGGGGAGCTGTTTTTT
.	.	TRBV20-1	TRBJ1-2	CSASPFYGYTF	TGCAGTGCTAGTCCCTTCTATGGCTACACCTTC
.	.	TRBV5-1	TRBJ2-1	CASSPAASWSNEQFF	TGCGCCAGCAGCCCGGCGGCTAGCTGGAGCAATGAGCAGTTCTTC
.	.	TRBV19	TRBJ2-7	CASSESQYSYEQYF	TGTGCCAGTAGCGAATCACAGTACTCCTACGAGCAGTACTTC
TRBD2	.	TRBV7-2	TRBJ2-1	CASSLRAGRSYNEQFF	TGTGCCAGCAGCCTGAGAGCGGGGCGATCCTACAATGAGCAGTTCTTC
.	few	TRBV21-1	TRBJ1-3	CASPLKGPGQGYSGNTIYF	TGTGCCAGTCCTCTAAAAGGTCCTGGGCAGGGCTACTCTGGAAACACCATATATTTT
.	.	TRBV7-2	TRBJ2-7	CASSAVRVRAEQYF	TGTGCCAGCAGCGCCGTCAGGGTACGCGCCGAGCAGTACTTC
.	.	TRBV19	TRBJ2-5	CASSIQRLDQETQYF	TGTGCCAGTAGTATACAGCGACTAGACCAAGAGACCCAGTACTTC
TRBD1	.	TRBV10-3	TRBJ1-3	CAISADRRSRGTIYF	TGTGCCATCAGTGCGGACAGGCGTTCTCGCGGCACCATATATTTT
.	.	TRBV3-1/TRBV3-2	TRBJ2-7	CASSSLGTYYEQYF	TGTGCCAGCAGCTCATTGGGCACTTACTACGAGCAGTACTTC
.	few	TRBV5-1	TRBJ1-2	CASSPGGSEFYGYTF	TGCGCCAGCAGCCCAGGAGGCAGCGAGTTCTATGGCTACACCTTC
.	.	TRBV18	TRBJ1-1	CASFGLMNTEAFF	TGTGCCAGCTTTGGGCTTATGAACACTGAAGCTTTCTTT
TRBD1	.	TRBV5-4	TRBJ1-6	CASSLPTGENSPLHF	TGTGCCAGCAGCCTACCGACAGGGGAGAATTCACCCCTCCACTTT
.	.	TRBV15	TRBJ2-2	CATSRDGRGVTGELFF	TGTGCCACCAGCAGAGATGGCAGGGGCGTCACCGGGGAGCTGTTTTTT
TRBD1	.	TRBV19	TRBJ2-3	CASRPGQGARGTDTQYF	TGTGCCAGTAGGCCAGGACAGGGGGCAAGGGGCACAGATACGCAGTATTTT
TRBD1	few	TRBV5-1	TRBJ1-5	CASSLAPTGGNQPQHF	TGCGCCAGCAGCTTGGCTCCGACAGGGGGCAATCAGCCCCAGCATTTT
TRBD2	few	TRBV11-3	TRBJ2-3	CASSLGGTSGPSTQYF	TGTGCCAGCAGCTTAGGAGGGACTAGCGGGCCTAGTACGCAGTATTTT